One sample yielded the 20 T cell receptor beta chains listed below, sequenced in a study of control samples from healthy donors and cancer patients. The data were produced by immunoSEQ multiplex PCR, yet TCRdb's version contains in-frame clones alone and is incomplete. The table shows 70,000 to 100,000 clones, with around 91% occurring only once. The sequenced sample was blood. The receptors shown here come from a man aged 50 to 60 in good health.

The table lists this clone with a count of one. V is TRBV7-9 and J is TRBJ2-7; 8 nucleotides align to TRBD1. V lost 5 bases to trimming and J lost 4 bases; unmatched junction nucleotides: 7. Germline CDR1 SEHNR, CDR2 FQNEAQ (reference sequence). The CDR3 extends over 14 amino acids. The DNA for the CDR3 is TGTGCCAGCAGCAATCAGGACAGGGATTACGAGCAGTACTTC. Protein sequence: CASSNQDRDYEQYF.

The V gene is TRBV5-1, the J gene TRBJ2-7; 7 bases agree with TRBD2. The CDR3 contains 12 residues. The germline gives CDR1 SGHRS, CDR2 YFSETQ. J lost 4 bases, V lost 4 bases, and 2 bases had no gene match. The CDR3 loop reads CASSERGYEQYF. The DNA of the CDR3 is TGCGCCAGCAGCGAGCGGGGATACGAGCAGTACTTC.

This chain links TRBV10-3 with TRBJ1-2; TRBD1 aligns across 7 bases. CDR1 and CDR2 from the germline V gene are ENHRY and SYGVKD. The CDR3 is 12 residues long. V lost 11 bases to trimming and J lost 4 bases; unmatched junction nucleotides: 7. The CDR3 loop is CAAYDRAYGYTF. The CDR3 bases are TGTGCCGCCTACGACAGGGCCTATGGCTACACCTTC.

This clone is a singleton in its sample. The chain combines TRBV27 with TRBJ2-3; 8 positions agree with TRBD1. Germline CDR1 and CDR2: MNHEY and SMNVEV (reference sequence). The CDR3 sequence is 15 residues long. With 4 bases clipped from V and 3 bases from J, the junction kept 6 bases outside the gene matches. CDR3 DNA sequence: TGTGCCAGCAGTTCAGGGGGCGGGTTAACAGATACGCAGTATTTT. It translates to CASSSGGGLTDTQYF.

CDR3 in DNA: TGTGCCAGCAGAGGGACGTCCTTTTCGCCCCTCCACTTT. Its protein is CASRGTSFSPLHF. This chain uses TRBV12-3 or TRBV12-4 with TRBJ1-6; a possible D gene is TRBD1 (5 bases). Deletions cut 6 bases from V and 13 bases from J, with 16 bases between. The CDR3 is made up of 13 amino acids.

This clone has only one observation. V usage is TRBV11-2 and J usage is TRBJ1-4; no reliable D call. Germline V gene sequence: CDR1 SGHAT, CDR2 FQNNGV. Trimming shortened V by 4 bases and J by 9 bases, and 15 bases separated the two germline ends. The CDR3 covers 14 residues. The CDR3 is CASSSVRHSQKLFF. The CDR3 DNA reads TGTGCCAGCAGCTCAGTTAGACATTCCCAAAAACTGTTTTTT.

The V and J genes are TRBV9 and TRBJ2-1; D may match TRBD1 or TRBD2 (5 bases each). The CDR3 is 15 residues long. V lost 0 bases to trimming and J lost 1 base, with 8 bases between them. The V gene's germline CDR1 is SGDLS and CDR2 YYNGEE. The CDR3 protein is CASSVAGGSYNEQFF. In DNA form, the CDR3 reads TGTGCCAGCAGCGTAGCTGGGGGTTCCTACAATGAGCAGTTCTTC.

V is TRBV29-1 and J is TRBJ1-5; D uncertain. The CDR3 consists of 13 residues. Trimming removed 4 bases from V and 1 base from J, with 8 bases in between. Looked up from germline, CDR1 is SQVTM and CDR2 is ANQGSEA. The CDR3 loop reads CSVAGLSNQPQHF. CDR3 bases: TGCAGCGTTGCAGGACTCAGCAATCAGCCCCAGCATTTT.

This chain connects TRBV6-5 to TRBJ2-7, with 7 bases fitting TRBD1. With V trimmed by 5 bases and J by 0 bases, 7 bases remained unmatched. CDR3 size: 15 residues. Germline values: CDR1 MNHEY, CDR2 SVGAGI. As DNA, the CDR3 is TGTGCCAGCAGTATGCACAGGGGTCTCTCCTACGAGCAGTACTTC. It encodes CASSMHRGLSYEQYF.

The gene calls are TRBV12-3 or TRBV12-4 and TRBJ1-5; D is ambiguous. V gave up 8 bases and J gave up 7 bases, with 12 bases separating them. The CDR3 extends over 12 amino acids. The CDR3 sequence: CASGAEGQPQHF. The CDR3, as DNA: TGTGCCAGCGGAGCGGAGGGACAGCCCCAGCATTTT.

Worth noting for this clone: At one boundary the junction diverges from the germline segment, which might be a read error. The identical CDR3 is also encoded by other nucleotide sequences in the sample. The chain couples TRBV24-1 to TRBJ1-5; no reliable D call. The CDR3 has 12 residues. Germline loops: CDR1 KGHDR, CDR2 SFDVKD. CDR3: CATSGPVGPQHF. The CDR3 DNA reads TGTGCCACTAGTGGCCCCGTAGGGCCCCAGCATTTT.

This clone was counted a few times. The chain uses TRBV7-8 and TRBJ2-7, with 9 bases that match TRBD2. Trimming removed 8 bases from V and 0 bases from J; junction bases left unmatched: 17. CDR3 length: 18 residues. Germline assignment: CDR1 SGHVS and CDR2 FQNEAQ. CDR3 nucleotide sequence: TGTGCCAGCTCGCCGCGGCTAGCGGGGCCGTTGGGCTCCTACGAGCAGTACTTC. Its translation is CASSPRLAGPLGSYEQYF.

This clone has only one observation. The chain joins TRBV29-1 to TRBJ1-2; D unresolved. This CDR3 has 15 residues. Germline V gene sequence: CDR1 SQVTM, CDR2 ANQGSEA. Trimming shortened V by 0 bases and J by 3 bases, and 14 bases separated the two germline ends. The CDR3 protein is CSVEDGGIPDYGYTF. DNA of the CDR3: TGCAGCGTTGAAGATGGCGGCATACCGGACTATGGCTACACCTTC.

This rearrangement joins TRBV20-1 to TRBJ1-1; D is uncertain. Germline V CDR1 and CDR2: DFQATT, SNEGSKA (reference sequence). This CDR3 is 11 amino acids long. Deletions cut 3 bases from V and 4 bases from J, with 6 bases between. CDR3 residues: CSASRGTEAFF. In DNA form, the CDR3 reads TGCAGTGCTAGCCGTGGCACTGAAGCTTTCTTT.

CDR3: CASSPTPGQGNSGNTIYF. CDR3 sequence (DNA): TGCGCCAGCAGCCCCACCCCGGGACAGGGCAACTCTGGAAACACCATATATTTT. The chain couples TRBV5-1 to TRBJ1-3; 9 positions agree with TRBD1. V was clipped by 4 bases and J by 0 bases; unmatched bases: 11. CDR3 length: 18 amino acids. CDR1 SGHRS and CDR2 YFSETQ come from the germline V gene.

V usage is TRBV19 and J usage is TRBJ2-2; D not certain. The V gene lost 5 bases and the J gene lost 6 bases, with 10 bases spanning the gap. The CDR3 is made up of 13 amino acids. Germline V gives CDR1 LNHDA, CDR2 SQIVND (reference sequence). The CDR3 region has the DNA TGTGCCAGTAGTTTGCAGGTCCCCGGGGAGCTGTTTTTT. The encoded protein is CASSLQVPGELFF.

The J gene is TRBJ1-1, the V gene TRBV10-1; D is uncertain. Germline values: CDR1 WNHNN, CDR2 SYGVQD (reference sequence). The CDR3 length is 13 residues. Trimming took 6 bases from V and 1 from J, leaving 9 bases between them. Written as DNA, the CDR3 is TGCGCCAGCAGGGCCGATTCGAACACTGAAGCTTTCTTT. Residues: CASRADSNTEAFF.

This chain links TRBV11-2 with TRBJ1-1, with unresolved D. V was cut by 1 base and J by 4 bases, with 13 bases left in between. Germline V gene sequence: CDR1 SGHAT, CDR2 FQNNGV. This CDR3 has 15 amino acids. CDR3 residues: CASSLGRQTGTEAFF. The CDR3 nucleotides are TGTGCCAGCAGCTTAGGCAGGCAAACGGGCACTGAAGCTTTCTTT.

This chain joins TRBV3-1 (or the pseudogene TRBV3-2) and TRBJ2-7; possible D gene TRBD2, 5 bases. CDR1 and CDR2 from the germline V gene are LGHDT and YNNKEL (reference sequence). V was clipped by 6 bases and J by 1 base, with 13 bases between them. The CDR3 covers 14 residues. The CDR3 sequence: CASSPGLGSYEQYF. CDR3 in DNA: TGTGCCAGCAGTCCCGGACTTGGATCCTACGAGCAGTACTTC.

The rearrangement uses TRBV30 and TRBJ2-2; D remains ambiguous. In germline, CDR1 is GTSNPN, CDR2 SVGIG (reference sequence). Between the trimmed V and J ends, which lost 6 bases and 5 bases, there was a span of 7 bases. The CDR3 totals 11 residues. DNA for the CDR3: TGTGCCTGCACCAGGACCGGGGAGCTGTTTTTT. It yields the protein CACTRTGELFF.